This T cell receptor (beta chain) was found in a study of blood T cell repertoires in COVID-19. Study context: Acute and convalescent COVID-19 specimens originated in the United States, Italy and Spain. Nucleic acid was either cDNA or gDNA, and it came from T cells, B-cell-depleted T cells, or PBMCs.

The V end lost 10 bases, the J end lost 5 bases, and 12 bases lay between the germline ends. The V gene's germline CDR1 is MNHEY and CDR2 SVGAGI. The CDR3 is 12 amino acids. Repertoires were generated with immunoSEQ multiplex PCR, while TCRdb's copy carries only in-frame clones and drops some. Among roughly 220,000 clones listed, 75% to 90% were seen once. The chain joins TRBV6-5 to TRBJ2-1; tentative D call: TRBD2 (5 bases). Sequencing input: peripheral blood. This clonotype was obtained from a man under 40 who had recovered from COVID-19. The CDR3 spells CATEDGNNEQFF. In nucleotides, the CDR3 is TGTGCCACCGAGGACGGGAACAATGAGCAGTTCTTC.